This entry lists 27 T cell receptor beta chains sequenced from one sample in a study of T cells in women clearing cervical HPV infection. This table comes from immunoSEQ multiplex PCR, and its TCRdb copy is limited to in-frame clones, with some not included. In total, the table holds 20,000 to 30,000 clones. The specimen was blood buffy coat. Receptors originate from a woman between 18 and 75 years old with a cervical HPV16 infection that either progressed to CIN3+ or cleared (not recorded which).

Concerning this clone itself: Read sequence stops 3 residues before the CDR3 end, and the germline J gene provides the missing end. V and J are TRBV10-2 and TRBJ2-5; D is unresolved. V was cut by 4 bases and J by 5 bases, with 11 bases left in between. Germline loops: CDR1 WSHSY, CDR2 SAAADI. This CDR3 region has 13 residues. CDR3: CASSVGYSETQYF. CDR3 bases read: TGCGCCAGCAGTGTGGGCTACTCGGAGACC.

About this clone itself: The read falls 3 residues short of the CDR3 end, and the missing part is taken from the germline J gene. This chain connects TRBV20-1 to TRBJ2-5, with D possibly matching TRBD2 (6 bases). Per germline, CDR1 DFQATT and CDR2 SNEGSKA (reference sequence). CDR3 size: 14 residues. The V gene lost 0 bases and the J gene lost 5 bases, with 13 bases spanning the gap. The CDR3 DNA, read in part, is TGCAGTGCTAGAGATGGGGTGGCGGGGGAGACC. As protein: CSARDGVAGET. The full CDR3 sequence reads CSARDGVAGETQYF.

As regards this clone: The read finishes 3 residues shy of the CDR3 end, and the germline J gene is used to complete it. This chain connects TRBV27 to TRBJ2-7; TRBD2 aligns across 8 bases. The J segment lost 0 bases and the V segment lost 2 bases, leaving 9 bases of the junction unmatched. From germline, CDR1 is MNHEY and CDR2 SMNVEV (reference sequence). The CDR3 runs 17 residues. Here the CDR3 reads CASSLGPGLGDSYEQYF. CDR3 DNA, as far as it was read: TGTGCCAGCAGTTTAGGTCCGGGACTAGGGGACTCCTACGAG.

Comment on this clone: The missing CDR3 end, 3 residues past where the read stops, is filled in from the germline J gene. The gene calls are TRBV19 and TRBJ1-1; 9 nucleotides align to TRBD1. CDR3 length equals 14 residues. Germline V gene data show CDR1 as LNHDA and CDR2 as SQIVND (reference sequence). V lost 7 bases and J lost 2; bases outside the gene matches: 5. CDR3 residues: CASNHRGRNTEAFF. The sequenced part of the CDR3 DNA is TGTGCCAGTAACCACAGGGGGCGAAACACTGAA.

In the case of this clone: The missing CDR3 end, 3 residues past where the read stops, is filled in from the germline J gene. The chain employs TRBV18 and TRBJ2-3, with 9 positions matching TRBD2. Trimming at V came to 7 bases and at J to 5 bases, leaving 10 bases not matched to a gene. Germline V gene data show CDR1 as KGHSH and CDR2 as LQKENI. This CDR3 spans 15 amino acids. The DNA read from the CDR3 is TGTGCCAGCTTTCGTCTAGCGGGGATCGGAGATACG. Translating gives CASFRLAGIGDT. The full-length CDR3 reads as CASFRLAGIGDTQYF.

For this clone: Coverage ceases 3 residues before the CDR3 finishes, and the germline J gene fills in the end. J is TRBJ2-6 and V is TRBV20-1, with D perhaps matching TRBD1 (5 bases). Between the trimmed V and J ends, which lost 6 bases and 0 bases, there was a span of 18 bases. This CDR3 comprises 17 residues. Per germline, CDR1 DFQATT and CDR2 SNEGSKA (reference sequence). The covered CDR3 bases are TGCAGTGCCCCCAACCGTGGGGCGGACTCTGGGGCCAACGTC. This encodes CSAPNRGADSGANV. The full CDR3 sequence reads CSAPNRGADSGANVLTF.

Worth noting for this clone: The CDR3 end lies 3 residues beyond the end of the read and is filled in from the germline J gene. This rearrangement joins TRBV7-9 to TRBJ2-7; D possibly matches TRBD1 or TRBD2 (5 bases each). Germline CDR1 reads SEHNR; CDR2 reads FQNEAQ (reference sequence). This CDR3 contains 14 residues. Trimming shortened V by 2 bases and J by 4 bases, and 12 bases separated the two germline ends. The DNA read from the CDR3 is TGTGCCAGCAGCTTAATCAGGGAGAATTACGAG. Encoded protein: CASSLIRENYE. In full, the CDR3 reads CASSLIRENYEQYF.

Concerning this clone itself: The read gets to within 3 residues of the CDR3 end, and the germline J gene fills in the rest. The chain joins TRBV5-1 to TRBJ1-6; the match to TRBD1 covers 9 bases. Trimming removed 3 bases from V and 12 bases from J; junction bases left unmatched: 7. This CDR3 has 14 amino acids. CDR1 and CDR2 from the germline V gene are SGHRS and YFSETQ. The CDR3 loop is CASSSQGAREPLHF. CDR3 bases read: TGCGCCAGCAGCTCACAGGGGGCTCGGGAACCC.

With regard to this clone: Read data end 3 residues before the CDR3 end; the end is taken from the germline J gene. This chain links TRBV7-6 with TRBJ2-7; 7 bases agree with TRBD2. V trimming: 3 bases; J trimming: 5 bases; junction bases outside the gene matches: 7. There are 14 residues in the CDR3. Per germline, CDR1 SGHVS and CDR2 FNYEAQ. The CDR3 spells CASSLGVLADEQYF. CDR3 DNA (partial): TGTGCCAGCAGCTTGGGGGTTCTAGCGGACGAG.

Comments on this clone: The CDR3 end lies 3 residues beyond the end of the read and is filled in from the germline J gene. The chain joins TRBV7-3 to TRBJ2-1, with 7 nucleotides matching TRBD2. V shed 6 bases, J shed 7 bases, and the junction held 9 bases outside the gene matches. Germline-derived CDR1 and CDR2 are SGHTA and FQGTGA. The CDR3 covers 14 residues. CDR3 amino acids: CASRPSPSGNEQFF. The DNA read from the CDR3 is TGTGCCAGCAGACCCTCGCCTAGCGGAAATGAG.

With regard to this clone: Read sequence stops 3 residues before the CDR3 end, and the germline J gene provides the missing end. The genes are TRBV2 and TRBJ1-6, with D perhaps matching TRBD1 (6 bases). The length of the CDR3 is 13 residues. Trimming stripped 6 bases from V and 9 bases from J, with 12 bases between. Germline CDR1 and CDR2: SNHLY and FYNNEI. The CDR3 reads CASRGGGVSPLHF. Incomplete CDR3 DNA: TGTGCCAGCAGAGGGGGAGGGGTTTCACCC. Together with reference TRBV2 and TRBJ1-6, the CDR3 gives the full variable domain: EPEVTQTPSHQVTQMGQEVILRCVPISNHLYFYWYRQILGQKVEFLVSFYNNEISEKSEIFDDQFSVERPDGSNFTLKIRSTKLEDSAMYFCASRGGGVSPLHFGNGTRLTVT.

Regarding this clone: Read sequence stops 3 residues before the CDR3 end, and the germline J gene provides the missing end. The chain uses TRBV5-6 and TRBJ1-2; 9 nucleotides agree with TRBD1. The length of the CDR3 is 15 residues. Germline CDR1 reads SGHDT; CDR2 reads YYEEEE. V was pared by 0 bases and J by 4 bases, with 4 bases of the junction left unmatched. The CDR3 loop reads CASSLGTGGRYGYTF. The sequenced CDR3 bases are TGTGCCAGCAGCTTGGGCACAGGGGGCCGCTATGGC.

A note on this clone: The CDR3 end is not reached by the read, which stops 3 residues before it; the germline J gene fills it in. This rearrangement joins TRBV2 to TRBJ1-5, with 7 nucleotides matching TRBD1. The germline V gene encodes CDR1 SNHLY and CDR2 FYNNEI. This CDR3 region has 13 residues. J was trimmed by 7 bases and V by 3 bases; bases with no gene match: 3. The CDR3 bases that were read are TGTGCCAGCAGTGAGCAGGGGGGCCAGCCC. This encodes CASSEQGGQP. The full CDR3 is CASSEQGGQPQHF.

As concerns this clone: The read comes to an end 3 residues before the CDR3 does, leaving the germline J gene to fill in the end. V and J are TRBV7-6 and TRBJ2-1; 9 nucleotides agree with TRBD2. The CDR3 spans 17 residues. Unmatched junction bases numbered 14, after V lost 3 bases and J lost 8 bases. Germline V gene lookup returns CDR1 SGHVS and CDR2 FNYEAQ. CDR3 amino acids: CASSLDFLRGGIYEQFF. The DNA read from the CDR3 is TGTGCCAGCAGCTTGGATTTCTTGCGGGGGGGCATTTATGAG.

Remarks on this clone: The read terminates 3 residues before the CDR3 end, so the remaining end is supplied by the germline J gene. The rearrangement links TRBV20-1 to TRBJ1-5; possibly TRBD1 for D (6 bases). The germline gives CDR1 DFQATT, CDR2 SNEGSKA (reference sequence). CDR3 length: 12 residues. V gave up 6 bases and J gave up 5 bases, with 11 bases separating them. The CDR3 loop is CSASAGDQPQHF. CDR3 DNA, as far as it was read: TGCAGTGCGAGCGCAGGGGATCAGCCC.

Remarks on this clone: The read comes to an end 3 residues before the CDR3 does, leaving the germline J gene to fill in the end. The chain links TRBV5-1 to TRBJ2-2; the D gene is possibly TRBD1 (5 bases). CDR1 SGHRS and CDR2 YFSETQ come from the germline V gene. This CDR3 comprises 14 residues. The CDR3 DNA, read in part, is TGCGCCAGCAGCCCTCCAGGGCCTAATTCACCG. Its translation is CASSPPGPNSP. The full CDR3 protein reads CASSPPGPNSPLFF.

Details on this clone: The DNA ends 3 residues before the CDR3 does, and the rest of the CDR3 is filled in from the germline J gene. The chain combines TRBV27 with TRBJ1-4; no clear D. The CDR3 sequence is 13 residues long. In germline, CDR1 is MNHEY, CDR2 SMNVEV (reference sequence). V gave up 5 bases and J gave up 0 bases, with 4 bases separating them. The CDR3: CASSTSTNEKLFF. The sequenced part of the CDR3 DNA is TGTGCCAGCAGTACTTCAACTAATGAAAAA.

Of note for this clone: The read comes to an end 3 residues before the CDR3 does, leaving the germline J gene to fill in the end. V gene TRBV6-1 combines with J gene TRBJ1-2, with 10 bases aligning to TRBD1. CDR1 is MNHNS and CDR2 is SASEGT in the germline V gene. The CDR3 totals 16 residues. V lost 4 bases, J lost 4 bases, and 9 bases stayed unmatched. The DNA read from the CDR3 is TGTGCCAGCAGTGGCAGACAGGGGGCGACTGGCTATGGC. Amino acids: CASSGRQGATGYG. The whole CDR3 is CASSGRQGATGYGYTF.

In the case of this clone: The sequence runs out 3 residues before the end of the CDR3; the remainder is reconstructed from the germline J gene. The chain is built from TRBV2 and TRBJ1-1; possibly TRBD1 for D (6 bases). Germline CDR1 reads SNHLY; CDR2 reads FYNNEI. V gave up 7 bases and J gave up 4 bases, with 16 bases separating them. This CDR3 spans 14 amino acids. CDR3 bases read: TGTGCCAGCATCCGAGGGGGGGGGACCACTGAA. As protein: CASIRGGGTTE. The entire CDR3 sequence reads CASIRGGGTTEAFF.

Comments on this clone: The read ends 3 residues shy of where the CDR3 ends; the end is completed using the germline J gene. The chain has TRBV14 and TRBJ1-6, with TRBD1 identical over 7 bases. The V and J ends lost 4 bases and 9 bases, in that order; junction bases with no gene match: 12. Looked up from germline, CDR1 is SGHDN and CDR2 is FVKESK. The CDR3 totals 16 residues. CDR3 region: CASSRDRVRPGSPLHF. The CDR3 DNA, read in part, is TGTGCCAGCAGCCGCGACAGGGTAAGACCTGGTTCACCC.

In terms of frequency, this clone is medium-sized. CDR3 sequence reads: CASSAGTAYPQETQYF. CDR3 DNA (partial): TGTGCCAGCAGCGCCGGGACAGCCTACCCCCAAGAGACC. This chain links TRBV9 with TRBJ2-5; 7 nucleotides align to TRBD1. The read terminates 3 residues before the CDR3 end, so the remaining end is supplied by the germline J gene. Germline V gene data show CDR1 as SGDLS and CDR2 as YYNGEE. The CDR3 runs to 16 residues. The junction had 9 bases not matched to a gene; V was cut back by 3 bases and J by 1 base.

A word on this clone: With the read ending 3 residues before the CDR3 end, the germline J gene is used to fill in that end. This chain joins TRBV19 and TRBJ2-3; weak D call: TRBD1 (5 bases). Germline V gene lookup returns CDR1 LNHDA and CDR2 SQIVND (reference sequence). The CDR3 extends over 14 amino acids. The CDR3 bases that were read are TGTGCCAGTAGTATAGGGCGACAGCAAGAGACG. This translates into CASSIGRQQET. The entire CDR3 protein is CASSIGRQQETQYF.

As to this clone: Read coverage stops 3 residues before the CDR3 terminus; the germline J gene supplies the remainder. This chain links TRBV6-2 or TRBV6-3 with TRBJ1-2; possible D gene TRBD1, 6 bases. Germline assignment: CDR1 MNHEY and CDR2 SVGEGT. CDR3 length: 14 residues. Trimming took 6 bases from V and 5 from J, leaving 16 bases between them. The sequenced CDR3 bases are TGTGCCAGCAGGAGCAACACAGGGTTGTATGGC. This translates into CASRSNTGLYG. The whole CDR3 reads CASRSNTGLYGYTF.

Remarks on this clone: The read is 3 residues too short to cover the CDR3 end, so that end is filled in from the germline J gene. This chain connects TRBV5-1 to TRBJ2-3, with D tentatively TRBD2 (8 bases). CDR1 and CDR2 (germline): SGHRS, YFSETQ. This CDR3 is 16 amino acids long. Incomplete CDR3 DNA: TGCGCCAGCAGCCCTAGGGGGCGGGGGGCTGAAGAGACG. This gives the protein CASSPRGRGAEET. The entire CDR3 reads CASSPRGRGAEETQYF. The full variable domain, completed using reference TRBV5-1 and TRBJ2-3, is KAGVTQTPRYLIKTRGQQVTLSCSPISGHRSVSWYQQTPGQGLQFLFEYFSETQRNKGNFPGRFSGRQFSNSRSEMNVSTLELGDSALYLCASSPRGRGAEETQYFGPGTRLTVL.

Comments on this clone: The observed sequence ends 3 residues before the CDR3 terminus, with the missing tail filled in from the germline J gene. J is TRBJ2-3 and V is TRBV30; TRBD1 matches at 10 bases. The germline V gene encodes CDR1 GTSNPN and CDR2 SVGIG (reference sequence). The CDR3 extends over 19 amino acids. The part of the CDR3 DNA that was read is TGTGCCTGGAGAGACAGGGGGCCTCTTCTTCGAACCCACCAAGAGACG. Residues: CAWRDRGPLLRTHQET. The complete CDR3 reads CAWRDRGPLLRTHQETQYF.

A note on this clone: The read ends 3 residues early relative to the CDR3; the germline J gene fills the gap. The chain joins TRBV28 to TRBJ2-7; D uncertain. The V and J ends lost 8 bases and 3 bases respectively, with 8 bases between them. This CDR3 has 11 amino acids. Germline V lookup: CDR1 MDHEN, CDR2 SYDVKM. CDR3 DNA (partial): TGTGCCAGCTCATCCCACTACGAG. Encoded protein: CASSSHYE. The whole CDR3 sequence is CASSSHYEQYF.

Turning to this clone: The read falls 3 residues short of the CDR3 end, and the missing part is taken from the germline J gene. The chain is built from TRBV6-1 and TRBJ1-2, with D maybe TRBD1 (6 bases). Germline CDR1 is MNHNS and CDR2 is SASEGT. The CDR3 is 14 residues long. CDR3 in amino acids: CASSEQGPTYDYTF. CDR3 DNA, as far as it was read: TGTGCCAGCAGTGAACAGGGGCCCACCTACGAC.